Listed here are 26 T cell receptor beta chains from one sample, sequenced in a study of blood T cell repertoires in COVID-19. Libraries were prepared by immunoSEQ multiplex PCR; TCRdb keeps only in-frame clonotypes and omits some of them. The data contain about 220,000 clones, approximately 83% of them singletons. Sequencing was done on a sample of peripheral blood. These receptors all come from a woman in her thirties who had recovered from COVID-19.

The chain couples TRBV6-5 to TRBJ2-7, with D possibly TRBD2 on 5 matching bases. Germline loops: CDR1 MNHEY, CDR2 SVGAGI. The germline V and J ends were trimmed by 0 bases and 4 bases, with 16 bases remaining between them. The CDR3 runs 16 residues. The CDR3 region has the DNA TGTGCCAGCAGTTACTCTCTCGGTTCTTCGGGGTACGAGCAGTACTTC. Its translation is CASSYSLGSSGYEQYF.

J is TRBJ2-7 and V is TRBV7-2, with TRBD2 identical over 13 bases. The V and J ends lost 10 bases and 2 bases, in that order; junction bases with no gene match: 5. This CDR3 is built from 14 residues. The V gene's germline CDR1 is SGHTA and CDR2 FQGNSA. The CDR3 protein is CAIHGLAGAYEQYF. The CDR3 DNA is TGTGCCATCCACGGACTAGCGGGGGCCTACGAGCAGTACTTC.

The gene calls are TRBV27 and TRBJ2-7, with D possibly matching TRBD2 (5 bases). Germline loops: CDR1 MNHEY, CDR2 SMNVEV (reference sequence). The germline V and J ends were trimmed by 8 bases and 3 bases, with 14 bases remaining between them. The CDR3 has 13 residues. CDR3 DNA sequence: TGTGCCAGCGGGTCCGGGATGCTCTACGAGCAGTACTTC. Protein sequence: CASGSGMLYEQYF.

CDR3 sequence (DNA): TGTGCCAGCAGTTCACAGGGGGTGCTACAAAGGGCTGAAGCTTTCTTT. As protein: CASSSQGVLQRAEAFF. The chain links TRBV28 to TRBJ1-1; 8 positions match TRBD1. Germline lookup yields CDR1 MDHEN and CDR2 SYDVKM. The CDR3 extends over 16 amino acids. V shed 4 bases, J shed 6 bases, and the junction held 13 bases outside the gene matches. Supplemented by reference TRBV28 and TRBJ1-1, the full variable domain reads DVKVTQSSRYLVKRTGEKVFLECVQDMDHENMFWYRQDPGLGLRLIYFSYDVKMKEKGDIPEGYSVSREKKERFSLILESASTNQTSMYLCASSSQGVLQRAEAFFGQGTRLTVV.

The chain links TRBV6-5 to TRBJ1-4; the D is unclear. The germline CDR1 and CDR2 sequences are MNHEY and SVGAGI. The V gene lost 2 bases and the J gene lost 1 base, with 5 bases spanning the gap. The length of the CDR3 is 14 residues. The DNA for the CDR3 is TGTGCCAGCAGTTACGGCAGAACTAATGAAAAACTGTTTTTT. It is translated as CASSYGRTNEKLFF.

This sequence joins TRBV27 and TRBJ1-1; tentative D call: TRBD1 (5 bases). V gave up 0 bases and J gave up 4 bases, with 21 bases separating them. Germline V CDR1 and CDR2: MNHEY, SMNVEV (reference sequence). This CDR3 is built from 18 residues. The CDR3 bases are TGTGCCAGCAGTTTATCGAGGTACGGTTGGGGCAGACCCACTGAAGCTTTCTTT. Translation gives CASSLSRYGWGRPTEAFF.

The chain links TRBV28 to TRBJ1-6; a possible D gene is TRBD1 (5 bases). The V end lost 8 bases, the J end lost 8 bases, and 16 bases lay between the germline ends. The CDR3 has 14 amino acids. The germline V gene encodes CDR1 MDHEN and CDR2 SYDVKM. This CDR3 reads CASRPRDSYSPLHF. The CDR3 nucleotides read TGTGCCAGCCGCCCGAGAGACAGCTATTCACCCCTCCACTTT.

J is TRBJ1-2 and V is TRBV5-1; D gene ambiguous. The germline gives CDR1 SGHRS, CDR2 YFSETQ. Trimming stripped 1 base from V and 8 bases from J, with 12 bases between. This CDR3 spans 13 amino acids. The CDR3 reads CASSLLGYEGYTF. In DNA form, the CDR3 reads TGCGCCAGCAGCTTGCTCGGGTATGAAGGCTACACCTTC.

The genes are TRBV19 and TRBJ2-7; 9 positions agree with TRBD1. CDR1 is LNHDA, CDR2 SQIVND, per germline (reference sequence). The CDR3 extends over 13 amino acids. Trimming cost V 2 bases and J 5 bases; bases outside gene matches: 1. The CDR3: CASSITGGDEQYF. The CDR3 bases are TGTGCCAGTAGTATAACAGGGGGCGACGAGCAGTACTTC.

This clone was counted ten times or more. V is TRBV27 and J is TRBJ2-7; D call uncertain. The CDR3 is 13 residues long. Trimming stripped 5 bases from V and 6 bases from J, with 14 bases between. Germline CDR1 MNHEY, CDR2 SMNVEV (reference sequence). The chain's CDR3 is CASSPPFRGEQYF. The CDR3 DNA reads as TGTGCCAGCAGTCCCCCCTTTAGAGGCGAGCAGTACTTC.

V and J are TRBV19 and TRBJ1-3; D unresolved. CDR1 and CDR2 (germline): LNHDA, SQIVND (reference sequence). Trimming removed 2 bases at V and 0 bases at J, with 5 bases between. The CDR3 is made up of 14 amino acids. This CDR3 reads CASSIRSSGNTIYF. The CDR3 bases are TGTGCCAGTAGTATACGGAGCTCTGGAAACACCATATATTTT.

The chain has TRBV2 and TRBJ2-2; D may be TRBD1 (6 bases). The V gene's germline CDR1 is SNHLY and CDR2 FYNNEI. Trimming took 5 bases from V and 0 from J, leaving 10 bases between them. This CDR3 spans 15 amino acids. CDR3 sequence reads: CASSKDRANTGELFF. The CDR3 nucleotides read TGTGCCAGCAGTAAGGACAGAGCGAACACCGGGGAGCTGTTTTTT. Using reference TRBV2 and TRBJ2-2 for the parts outside the CDR3, the full variable domain is EPEVTQTPSHQVTQMGQEVILRCVPISNHLYFYWYRQILGQKVEFLVSFYNNEISEKSEIFDDQFSVERPDGSNFTLKIRSTKLEDSAMYFCASSKDRANTGELFFGEGSRLTVL.

The gene calls are TRBV5-1 and TRBJ2-1, with D possibly matching TRBD1 (6 bases). The CDR3 is 14 residues long. Between the trimmed V and J ends, which lost 7 bases and 4 bases, there was a span of 15 bases. The germline V gene encodes CDR1 SGHRS and CDR2 YFSETQ. DNA for the CDR3: TGCGCCAGCTCCTGGGGGCGATCGTACAATGAGCAGTTCTTC. It yields the protein CASSWGRSYNEQFF.

The chain has TRBV27 and TRBJ1-4; D remains ambiguous. Germline CDR1 and CDR2: MNHEY and SMNVEV (reference sequence). The CDR3 extends over 17 amino acids. V lost 1 base, J lost 0 bases, and 12 bases lay in between. CDR3 sequence (DNA): TGTGCCAGCAGTTTATACCCCCCCGGGGCAACTAATGAAAAACTGTTTTTT. Protein product: CASSLYPPGATNEKLFF.

The chain uses TRBV6-5 and TRBJ1-3, with no clear D. CDR3 size: 12 residues. Trimming took off 6 bases at V and 0 bases at J, with 3 bases between the two ends. The germline gives CDR1 MNHEY, CDR2 SVGAGI. The CDR3 is CASSRSGNTIYF. The CDR3 DNA sequence: TGTGCCAGCAGCCGCTCTGGAAACACCATATATTTT.

V gene TRBV15 combines with J gene TRBJ2-1; 8 positions match TRBD2. The V segment lost 5 bases and the J segment 13 bases; nucleotides outside the gene matches: 7. The germline V gene encodes CDR1 LNHNV and CDR2 YYDKDF (reference sequence). CDR3 length: 12 residues. CDR3 in DNA: TGTGCCACCAGCTCTTCAGCGGGAGCCCAGTTCTTC. As protein: CATSSSAGAQFF.

The sample holds one count of this clone. This sequence joins TRBV27 and TRBJ2-7, with 7 bases fitting TRBD1. With 1 base clipped from V and 5 bases from J, the junction kept 5 bases outside the gene matches. This CDR3 has 14 amino acids. Looked up from germline, CDR1 is MNHEY and CDR2 is SMNVEV (reference sequence). Written as DNA, the CDR3 is TGTGCCAGCAGTTTATTCGACAGGGACCACGAGCAGTACTTC. It specifies CASSLFDRDHEQYF.

The chain carries TRBV30 and TRBJ2-3, with 9 bases matching TRBD2. The CDR3 is 15 residues long. The junction had 5 bases not matched to a gene; V was cut back by 3 bases and J by 1 base. Per germline, CDR1 GTSNPN and CDR2 SVGIG (reference sequence). Written as DNA, the CDR3 is TGTGCCTGGAGCCGACTAGCGGAGCGCACAGATACGCAGTATTTT. Its translation: CAWSRLAERTDTQYF.

This sequence joins TRBV25-1 and TRBJ1-1; D not resolved. CDR1 and CDR2 from the germline V gene are MGHDK and SYGVNS. The ends were cut back, 2 bases at V and 7 bases at J, with 17 bases in the middle. The CDR3 is made up of 15 amino acids. DNA of the CDR3: TGTGCCAGCAGTGAACCTTCGACGGACGGACTTGAAGCTTTCTTT. Its protein product is CASSEPSTDGLEAFF.

The chain is built from TRBV6-5 and TRBJ2-3; weak D call: TRBD2 (5 bases). The CDR3 is 14 amino acids. The V end was cut by 2 bases, the J end by 4 bases, with 10 bases between. Germline lookup yields CDR1 MNHEY and CDR2 SVGAGI. For the CDR3, the DNA is TGTGCCAGCAGTTACGCGGGCCCTGCAGATACGCAGTATTTT. Translating it yields CASSYAGPADTQYF.

The chain couples TRBV7-2 to TRBJ2-1; no clear D. With 5 bases removed from V and 0 bases from J, the gap between germline ends came to 14 bases. CDR3 length: 16 amino acids. From germline, CDR1 is SGHTA and CDR2 FQGNSA. Written as DNA, the CDR3 is TGTGCCAGCAGCCCGCGATTGAGGAGCTCCTACAATGAGCAGTTCTTC. Residues: CASSPRLRSSYNEQFF.

The CDR3 DNA is TGTGCCAGCAGCGTGAGACAGGACACTGAAGCTTTCTTT. Protein: CASSVRQDTEAFF. This chain joins TRBV7-9 and TRBJ1-1; D may be TRBD1 (6 bases). V was shortened by 5 bases and J by 3 bases, with 10 bases between the two germline ends. The germline CDR1 and CDR2 sequences are SEHNR and FQNEAQ (reference sequence). This CDR3 spans 13 amino acids.

The J gene is TRBJ2-7, the V gene TRBV4-1; the match to TRBD2 covers 11 bases. The CDR3 is 16 residues long. V lost 3 bases to trimming and J lost 2 bases; unmatched junction nucleotides: 6. Germline V gene data show CDR1 as MGHRA and CDR2 as YSYEKL. CDR3 residues: CASSQGGLAGTYEQYF. CDR3 nucleotide sequence: TGCGCCAGCAGCCAGGGCGGACTAGCGGGCACCTACGAGCAGTACTTC.

This clone was seen once. The chain links TRBV19 to TRBJ2-3; a possible D gene is TRBD1 (5 bases). This CDR3 is 15 amino acids long. V lost 2 bases, J lost 3 bases, and 12 bases lay in between. Germline loops: CDR1 LNHDA, CDR2 SQIVND (reference sequence). CDR3 DNA: TGTGCCAGTAGTATAAGGCAGGGCTGGACAGATACGCAGTATTTT. As protein: CASSIRQGWTDTQYF.

In this sample, this clone turned up once. V and J are TRBV2 and TRBJ1-1; 7 nucleotides match TRBD1. Per germline, CDR1 SNHLY and CDR2 FYNNEI. There are 14 residues in the CDR3. After removal of 5 bases from V and 5 bases from J, the junction contained 8 bases not matched to a gene. CDR3 coding DNA: TGTGCCAGCAGTCTCGAGGGGGCAGGGACTGAAGCTTTCTTT. Its protein is CASSLEGAGTEAFF.

The V and J genes are TRBV6-5 and TRBJ2-5; possible D gene TRBD2, 5 bases. This CDR3 is built from 15 residues. V shed 2 bases and J shed 5 bases, with 15 bases lying between them. In germline, CDR1 is MNHEY, CDR2 SVGAGI. The CDR3, as DNA: TGTGCCAGCAGTTACAAAGGACTCCGGAGGGAGACCCAGTACTTC. Protein: CASSYKGLRRETQYF.